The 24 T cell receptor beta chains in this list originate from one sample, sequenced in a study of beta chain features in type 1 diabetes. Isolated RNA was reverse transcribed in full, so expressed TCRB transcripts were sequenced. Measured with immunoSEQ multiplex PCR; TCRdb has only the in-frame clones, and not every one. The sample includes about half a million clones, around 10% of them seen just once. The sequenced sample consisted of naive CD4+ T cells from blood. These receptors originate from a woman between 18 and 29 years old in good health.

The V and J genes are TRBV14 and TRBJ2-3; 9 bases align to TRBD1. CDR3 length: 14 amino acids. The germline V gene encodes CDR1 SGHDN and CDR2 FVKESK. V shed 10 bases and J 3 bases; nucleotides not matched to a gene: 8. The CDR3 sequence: CAIPQGANTDTQYF. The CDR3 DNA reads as TGTGCCATCCCACAGGGGGCTAATACAGATACGCAGTATTTT.

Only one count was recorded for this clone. CDR3 protein: CSADGGPEAFF. CDR3 sequence (DNA): TGCAGTGCCGATGGGGGTCCTGAAGCTTTCTTT. The chain links TRBV20-1 to TRBJ1-1, with D possibly matching TRBD1 (5 bases). The CDR3 extends over 11 amino acids. V was trimmed by 6 bases and J by 6 bases, leaving 11 bases between them. Per the germline V gene, CDR1 is DFQATT and CDR2 is SNEGSKA (reference sequence).

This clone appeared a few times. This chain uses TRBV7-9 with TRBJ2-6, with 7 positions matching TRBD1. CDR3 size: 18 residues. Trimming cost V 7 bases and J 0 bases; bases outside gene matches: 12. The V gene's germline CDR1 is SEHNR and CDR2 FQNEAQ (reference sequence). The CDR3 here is CASTTFRDSDSGANVLTF. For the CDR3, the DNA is TGTGCCAGCACCACCTTCCGGGACAGTGACTCTGGGGCCAACGTCCTGACTTTC.

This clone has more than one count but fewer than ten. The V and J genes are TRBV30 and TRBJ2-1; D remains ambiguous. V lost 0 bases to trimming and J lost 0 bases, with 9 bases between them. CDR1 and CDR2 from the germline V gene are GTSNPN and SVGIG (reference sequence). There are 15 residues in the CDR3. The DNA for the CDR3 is TGTGCCTGGAGTGTACCCCATAGCTCCTACAATGAGCAGTTCTTC. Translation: CAWSVPHSSYNEQFF.

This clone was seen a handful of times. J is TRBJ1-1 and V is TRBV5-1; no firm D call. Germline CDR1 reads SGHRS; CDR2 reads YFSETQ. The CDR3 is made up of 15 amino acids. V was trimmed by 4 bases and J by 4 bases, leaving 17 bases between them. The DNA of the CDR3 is TGCGCCAGCAGCCTGAGCCTAGCTGTGGGCACTGAAGCTTTCTTT. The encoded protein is CASSLSLAVGTEAFF.

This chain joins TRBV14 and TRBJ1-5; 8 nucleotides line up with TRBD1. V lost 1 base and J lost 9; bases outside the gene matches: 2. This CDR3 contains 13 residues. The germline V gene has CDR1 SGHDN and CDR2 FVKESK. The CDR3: CASSQGTGSPQHF. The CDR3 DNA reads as TGTGCCAGCAGCCAAGGGACAGGGTCGCCCCAGCATTTT.

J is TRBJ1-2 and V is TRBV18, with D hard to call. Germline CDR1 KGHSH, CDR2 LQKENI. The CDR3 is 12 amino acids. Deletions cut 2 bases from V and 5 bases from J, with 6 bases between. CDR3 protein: CASSPDGYGYTF. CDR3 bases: TGTGCCAGCTCACCAGACGGGTATGGCTACACCTTC.

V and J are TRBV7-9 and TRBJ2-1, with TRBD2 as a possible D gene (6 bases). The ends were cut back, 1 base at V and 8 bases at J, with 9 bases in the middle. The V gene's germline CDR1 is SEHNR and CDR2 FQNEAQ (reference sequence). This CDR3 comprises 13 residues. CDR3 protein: CASSLVSGDEQFF. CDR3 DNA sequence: TGTGCCAGCAGCTTAGTCTCGGGGGATGAGCAGTTCTTC.

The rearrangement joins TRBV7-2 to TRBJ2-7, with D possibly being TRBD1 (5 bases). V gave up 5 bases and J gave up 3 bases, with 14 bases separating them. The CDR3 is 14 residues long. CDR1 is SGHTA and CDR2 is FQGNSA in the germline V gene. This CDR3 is CASSLVAGFYEQYF. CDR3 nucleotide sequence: TGTGCCAGCAGCCTCGTCGCAGGGTTCTACGAGCAGTACTTC.

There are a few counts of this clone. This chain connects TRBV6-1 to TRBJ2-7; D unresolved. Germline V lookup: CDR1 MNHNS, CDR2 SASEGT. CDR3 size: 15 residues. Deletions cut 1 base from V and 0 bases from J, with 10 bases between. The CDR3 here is CASSEGLLSSYEQYV. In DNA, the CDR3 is TGTGCCAGCAGTGAAGGACTTCTGAGCTCCTACGAGCAGTACGTC.

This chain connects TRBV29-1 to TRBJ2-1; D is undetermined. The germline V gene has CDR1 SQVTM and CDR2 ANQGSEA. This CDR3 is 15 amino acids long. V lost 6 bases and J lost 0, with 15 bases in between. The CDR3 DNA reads TGCAGCGTGGGCAGAAACCCTAGCTCCTACAATGAGCAGTTCTTC. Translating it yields CSVGRNPSSYNEQFF.

The CDR3 is CATSSSRSLSYEQYV. The CDR3 DNA reads as TGTGCCACCAGCAGTTCCAGGTCCTTGTCCTACGAGCAGTACGTC. This chain uses TRBV15 with TRBJ2-7; D is uncertain. This CDR3 contains 15 residues. Trimming took 3 bases from V and 1 from J, leaving 13 bases between them. From germline, CDR1 is LNHNV and CDR2 YYDKDF (reference sequence).

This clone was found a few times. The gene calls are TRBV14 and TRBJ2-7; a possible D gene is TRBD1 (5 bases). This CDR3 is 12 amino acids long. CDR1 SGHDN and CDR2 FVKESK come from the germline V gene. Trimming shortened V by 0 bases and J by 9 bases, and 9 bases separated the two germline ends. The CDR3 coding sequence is TGTGCCAGCAGCCAAGAATGGGGCGTGCAGTACGTC. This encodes CASSQEWGVQYV.

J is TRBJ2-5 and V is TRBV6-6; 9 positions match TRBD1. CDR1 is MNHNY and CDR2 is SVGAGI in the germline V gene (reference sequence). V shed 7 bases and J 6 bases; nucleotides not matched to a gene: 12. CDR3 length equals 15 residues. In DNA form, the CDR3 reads TGTGCCAGCACCTCCGGGACAGGGAACGTGAAGACCCAGTACTTC. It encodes CASTSGTGNVKTQYF.

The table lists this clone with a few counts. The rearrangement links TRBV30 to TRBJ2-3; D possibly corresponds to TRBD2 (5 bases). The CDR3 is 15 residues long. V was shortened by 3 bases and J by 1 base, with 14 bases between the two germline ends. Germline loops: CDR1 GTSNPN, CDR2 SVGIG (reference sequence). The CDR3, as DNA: TGTGCCTGGAGGCCCGGGGAATGGGGCACAGATACGCAGTATTTT. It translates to CAWRPGEWGTDTQYF.

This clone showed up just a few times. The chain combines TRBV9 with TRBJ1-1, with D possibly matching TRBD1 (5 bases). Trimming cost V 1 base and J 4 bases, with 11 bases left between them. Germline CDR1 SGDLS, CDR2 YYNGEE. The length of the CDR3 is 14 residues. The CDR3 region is CASSVQGGSTEAFF. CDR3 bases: TGTGCCAGCAGCGTACAGGGCGGCAGCACTGAAGCTTTCTTT.

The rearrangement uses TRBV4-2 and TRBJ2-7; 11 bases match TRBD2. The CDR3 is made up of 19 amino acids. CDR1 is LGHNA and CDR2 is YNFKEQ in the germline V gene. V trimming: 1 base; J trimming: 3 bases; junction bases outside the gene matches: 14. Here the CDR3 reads CASSQVGLAGAGYNYEQYF. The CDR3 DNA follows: TGTGCCAGCAGCCAAGTTGGACTAGCGGGCGCCGGTTATAACTACGAGCAGTACTTC.

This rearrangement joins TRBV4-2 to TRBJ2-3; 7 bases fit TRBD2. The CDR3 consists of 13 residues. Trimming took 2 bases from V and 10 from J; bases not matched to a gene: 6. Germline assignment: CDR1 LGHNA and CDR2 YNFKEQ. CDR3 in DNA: TGTGCCAGCAGCCAAAGCGGGGCGTCCGCGCAGTATTTT. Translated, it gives CASSQSGASAQYF.

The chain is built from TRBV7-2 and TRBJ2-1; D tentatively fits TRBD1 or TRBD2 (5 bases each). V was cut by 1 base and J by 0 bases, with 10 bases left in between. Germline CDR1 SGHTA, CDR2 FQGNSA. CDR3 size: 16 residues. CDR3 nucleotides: TGTGCCAGCAGCTTAGGGGGGACCGGCTCCTACAATGAGCAGTTCTTC. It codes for CASSLGGTGSYNEQFF.

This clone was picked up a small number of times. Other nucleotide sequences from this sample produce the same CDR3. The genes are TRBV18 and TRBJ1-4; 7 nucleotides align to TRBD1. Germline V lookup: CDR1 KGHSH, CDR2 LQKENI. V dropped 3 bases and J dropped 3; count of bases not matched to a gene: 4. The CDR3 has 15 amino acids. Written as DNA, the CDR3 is TGTGCCAGCTCACCGCCGGGACAGCCTAATGAAAAACTGTTTTTT. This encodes CASSPPGQPNEKLFF.

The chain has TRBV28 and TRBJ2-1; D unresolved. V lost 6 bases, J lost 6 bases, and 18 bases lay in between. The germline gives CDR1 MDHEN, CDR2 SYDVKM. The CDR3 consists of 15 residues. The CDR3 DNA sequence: TGTGCCAGCAGCCCACTCCGGACCGCACCCAATGAGCAGTTCTTC. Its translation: CASSPLRTAPNEQFF.

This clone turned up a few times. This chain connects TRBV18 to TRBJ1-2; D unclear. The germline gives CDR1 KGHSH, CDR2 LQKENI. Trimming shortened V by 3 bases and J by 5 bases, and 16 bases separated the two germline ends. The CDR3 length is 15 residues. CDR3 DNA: TGTGCCAGCTCACCGTCGTGGCAGCAAGAATATGGCTACACCTTC. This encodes CASSPSWQQEYGYTF.

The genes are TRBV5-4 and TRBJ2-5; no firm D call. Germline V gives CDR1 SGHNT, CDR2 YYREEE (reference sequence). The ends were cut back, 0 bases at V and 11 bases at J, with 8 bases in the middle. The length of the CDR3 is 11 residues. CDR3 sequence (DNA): TGTGCCAGCAGCTTGGACACTGATCAGTACTTC. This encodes CASSLDTDQYF.

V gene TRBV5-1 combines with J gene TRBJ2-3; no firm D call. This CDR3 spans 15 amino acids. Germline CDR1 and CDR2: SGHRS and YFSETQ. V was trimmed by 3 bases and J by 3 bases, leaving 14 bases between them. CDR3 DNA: TGCGCCAGCAGCTCAGAGGTTGGGTTAACAGATACGCAGTATTTT. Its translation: CASSSEVGLTDTQYF. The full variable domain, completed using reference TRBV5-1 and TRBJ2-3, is KAGVTQTPRYLIKTRGQQVTLSCSPISGHRSVSWYQQTPGQGLQFLFEYFSETQRNKGNFPGRFSGRQFSNSRSEMNVSTLELGDSALYLCASSSEVGLTDTQYFGPGTRLTVL.